Listed below are T cell receptor beta chains from one sample, sequenced in a study of spatial heterogeneity in lung cancer. Via MiXCR, TCRdb re-called the 5' RACE reads, giving one row per CDR3 protein. The sample records tens of thousands of distinct CDR3 sequences, roughly 14% being singletons. The sample in question was PBMCs, obtained at surgery. These receptors were taken from a male donor with early-stage non-small cell lung cancer. Both conserved end residues are part of each CDR3. D genes are given only for firm matches. Clone size is stated in some rows and not others, as once, few, many or a class when expanded.

TRBJ2-7 TRBV28 many TRBD2 CASTLSGASSYEQYF TGTGCCAGCACCTTAAGCGGGGCTAGCTCCTACGAGCAGTACTTC
TRBJ1-2 TRBV27 few NA CASSSKDTAIYGYTF TGTGCCAGCAGTTCGAAGGACACCGCCATCTATGGCTACACCTTC
TRBJ1-2 TRBV7-9 NA TRBD1 CASGDRAAYGYTF TGTGCCAGCGGGGACAGGGCCGCCTATGGCTACACCTTC
TRBJ1-6 TRBV4-1 few NA CASSQDGGTPLHF TGCGCCAGCAGCCAAGACGGGGGAACACCCCTCCACTTT
TRBJ2-3 TRBV30 many NA CAWSVLGTDTQYF TGTGCCTGGAGTGTACTGGGTACAGATACGCAGTATTTT
TRBJ1-1 TRBV14 many TRBD1 CASSQGTHRGTEAFF TGTGCCAGCAGCCAAGGTACCCACAGGGGCACTGAAGCTTTCTTT
TRBJ1-2 TRBV12-3/TRBV12-4 few NA CASSPYDLRYTF TGTGCCAGCAGTCCCTACGACCTGCGCTACACCTTC
TRBJ2-1 TRBV13 few NA CASSPLKGEQFF TGTGCCAGCAGCCCCTTAAAGGGTGAGCAGTTCTTC
TRBJ2-7 TRBV18 many NA CASSPRGENEQYF TGTGCCAGCTCACCAAGAGGGGAGAACGAGCAGTACTTC
TRBJ1-2 TRBV12-3/TRBV12-4 many TRBD1 CASTQSGTVYGYTF TGTGCCAGCACACAGTCCGGGACAGTCTATGGCTACACCTTC
TRBJ2-7 TRBV4-3 many TRBD2 CASSQGRGLPYEQYF TGCGCCAGCAGCCAGGGGAGGGGCTTGCCCTACGAGCAGTACTTC
TRBJ2-1 TRBV27 few TRBD2 CASSGGLAGEVNEQFF TGTGCCAGCAGTGGCGGACTAGCGGGAGAGGTCAATGAGCAGTTCTTC
TRBJ1-2 TRBV5-1 few NA CASSLEPDRFYGYTF TGCGCCAGCAGCTTGGAACCGGACAGATTCTATGGCTACACCTTC
TRBJ2-7 TRBV14 NA NA CASSPLPAGAFSTYEQYF TGTGCCAGCAGCCCCCTACCCGCGGGGGCTTTCTCTACCTACGAGCAGTACTTC
TRBJ1-5 TRBV7-2 many NA CASSTSPPGPQHF TGTGCCAGCAGCACCTCACCTCCGGGACCCCAGCATTTT
TRBJ2-2 TRBV12-3/TRBV12-4 NA NA CASSLPQTPTYTGELFF TGTGCCAGCAGTTTACCCCAGACCCCGACCTACACCGGGGAGCTGTTTTTT
TRBJ2-5 TRBV7-8 many TRBD1 CASSPLTGGMAETQYF TGTGCCAGCAGCCCCCTGACAGGGGGCATGGCGGAGACCCAGTACTTC
TRBJ2-5 TRBV4-2 NA TRBD1 CASSLNRGPETQYF TGTGCCAGCAGTCTCAACAGGGGGCCAGAGACCCAGTACTTC
TRBJ2-3 TRBV19 NA NA CASSSRTTTDTQYF TGTGCCAGTAGTTCCCGGACCACCACAGATACGCAGTATTTT
TRBJ1-1 TRBV18 many NA CASSVGGNTEAFF TGTGCCAGCAGCGTAGGGGGAAACACTGAAGCTTTCTTT
TRBJ2-7 TRBV29-1 many NA CSVVTLTYEQYF TGCAGCGTTGTCACATTGACCTACGAGCAGTACTTC
TRBJ1-4 TRBV4-2 few NA CASSQDQTSQETYEKLFF TGTGCCAGCAGCCAAGATCAAACTTCTCAAGAAACATATGAAAAACTGTTTTTT
TRBJ2-1 TRBV10-1 few NA CASSESGGFLFF TGCGCCAGCAGTGAGTCCGGGGGCTTTCTATTCTTC
TRBJ2-5 TRBV19 many NA CASSTRGSEETQYF TGTGCCAGTAGTACAAGGGGGTCGGAAGAGACCCAGTACTTC
TRBJ2-2 TRBV5-1 NA NA CASSPDRNSNTGELFF TGCGCCAGCAGCCCGGACAGAAACTCGAACACCGGGGAGCTGTTTTTT
TRBJ1-2 TRBV5-1 few TRBD1 CASRLLTGNYGYTF TGCGCCAGCAGACTTCTGACAGGGAACTATGGCTACACCTTC
TRBJ2-3 TRBV5-1 many TRBD1 CASSMDRSPDTQYF TGCGCCAGCAGCATGGACAGGAGTCCAGATACGCAGTATTTT
TRBJ2-7 TRBV11-1 many NA CASSSRQNVGYEQYF TGTGCCAGCAGCTCCCGACAAAATGTTGGCTACGAGCAGTACTTC
TRBJ2-7 TRBV3-1 many NA CASSREEGGSYEQYF TGTGCCAGCAGCCGAGAAGAGGGGGGTTCCTACGAGCAGTACTTC
TRBJ1-1 TRBV12-3/TRBV12-4 medium-sized TRBD1 CASSLGTANTEAFF TGTGCCAGCAGTTTGGGGACAGCGAACACTGAAGCTTTCTTT
TRBJ2-2 TRBV7-2 few TRBD2 CASSPVAGLGELFF TGTGCCAGCAGCCCAGTAGCGGGATTGGGGGAGCTGTTTTTT
TRBJ2-2 TRBV27 few NA CASSLEGAGTGELFF TGTGCCAGCAGTTTAGAGGGAGCGGGCACCGGGGAGCTGTTTTTT
TRBJ2-2 TRBV18 NA NA CASSPGTKNTGELFF TGTGCCAGCTCACCAGGGACAAAGAACACCGGGGAGCTGTTTTTT
TRBJ2-7 TRBV25-1 NA NA CASGGLGGYEQYF TGTGCCAGTGGGGGGCTAGGAGGCTACGAGCAGTACTTC
TRBJ1-2 TRBV20-1 NA NA CSAREGAGAYGYTF TGCAGTGCTAGAGAGGGCGCAGGAGCCTATGGCTACACCTTC
TRBJ1-1 TRBV6-5 NA NA CASSYGHMNTEAFF TGTGCCAGCAGTTACGGACACATGAACACTGAAGCTTTCTTT
TRBJ2-1 TRBV20-1 few TRBD2 CSARATSGSSYNEQFF TGCAGTGCTAGAGCGACTAGCGGGAGTTCCTACAATGAGCAGTTCTTC
TRBJ2-3 TRBV2 NA TRBD2 CASSESSGGTDTQYF TGTGCCAGCAGTGAATCTAGCGGAGGCACAGATACGCAGTATTTT
TRBJ2-7 TRBV7-2 few NA CASSLYGEQYF TGTGCCAGCAGCTTATACGGAGAGCAGTACTTC
TRBJ1-5 TRBV24-1 few NA CATSDSNQPQHF TGTGCCACCAGTGATTCGAATCAGCCCCAGCATTTT
TRBJ2-3 TRBV7-2 many NA CASSWALRDTQYF TGTGCCAGCAGCTGGGCGCTTAGAGATACGCAGTATTTT
TRBJ1-1 TRBV12-3/TRBV12-4 few NA CASSLGDTRTTEAFF TGTGCCAGCAGTTTAGGAGACACGCGAACTACTGAAGCTTTCTTT
TRBJ2-3 TRBV4-2 many NA CASSTGGPGDTQYF TGTGCCAGCAGCACTGGGGGACCGGGAGATACGCAGTATTTT